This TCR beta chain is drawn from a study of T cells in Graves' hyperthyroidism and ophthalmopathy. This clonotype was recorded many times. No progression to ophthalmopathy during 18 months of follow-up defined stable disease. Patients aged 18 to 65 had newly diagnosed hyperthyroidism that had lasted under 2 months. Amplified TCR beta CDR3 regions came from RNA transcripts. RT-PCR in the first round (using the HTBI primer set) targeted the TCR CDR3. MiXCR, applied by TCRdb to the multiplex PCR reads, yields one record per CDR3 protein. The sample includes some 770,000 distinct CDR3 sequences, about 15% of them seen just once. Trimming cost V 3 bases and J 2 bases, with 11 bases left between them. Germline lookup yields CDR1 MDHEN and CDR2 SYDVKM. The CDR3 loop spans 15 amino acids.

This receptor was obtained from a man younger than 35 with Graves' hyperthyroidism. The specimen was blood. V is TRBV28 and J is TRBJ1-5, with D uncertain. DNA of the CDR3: TGTGCCAGCAGTTTGCCTCAGCTGGGCAATCAGCCCCAGCATTTT. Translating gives CASSLPQLGNQPQHF.